The 8 T cell receptor beta chains listed next were all sequenced from one sample in a study of shared clonotypes between healthy human individuals. Profiled with immunoSEQ multiplex PCR; TCRdb holds only in-frame clones, not every one. There are about 380,000 clones in the sample; around 96% occur only once, and 0.25% to 0.35% lies in the top ten. Sequenced sample: memory CD8+ T cells sorted from blood. Subset described: CD45RO+ cells pooled with CCR7-negative TemRA cells. All receptors derive from a young man in good health.

This chain links TRBV2 with TRBJ1-1, with 7 bases fitting TRBD1. The junction had 9 bases not matched to a gene; V was cut back by 8 bases and J by 0 bases. CDR1 and CDR2 (germline): SNHLY, FYNNEI. This CDR3 is built from 15 residues. The CDR3 here is CASRSSGTVNTEAFF. In nucleotides, the CDR3 is TGTGCCAGCCGATCTTCCGGGACAGTGAACACTGAAGCTTTCTTT. The full variable domain, rest sourced from reference TRBV2 and TRBJ1-1, is EPEVTQTPSHQVTQMGQEVILRCVPISNHLYFYWYRQILGQKVEFLVSFYNNEISEKSEIFDDQFSVERPDGSNFTLKIRSTKLEDSAMYFCASRSSGTVNTEAFFGQGTRLTVV.

The chain combines TRBV5-6 with TRBJ1-6, with a weak D call TRBD1 (5 bases). CDR3 length: 15 amino acids. Germline-derived CDR1 and CDR2 are SGHDT and YYEEEE. Trimming left V 0 bases short and J 6 bases short, with 10 bases between. The CDR3 loop is CASSLGKTANSPLHF. The CDR3, as DNA: TGTGCCAGCAGCTTGGGAAAGACAGCTAATTCACCCCTCCACTTT.

As DNA, the CDR3 is TGTGCCAGCAGCCAATTTATAGCGGCGGGCCACTCTGGAAACACCATATATTTT. The encoded protein is CASSQFIAAGHSGNTIYF. The genes are TRBV16 and TRBJ1-3; D unclear. This CDR3 has 18 residues. V lost 1 base and J lost 0, with 16 bases in between. Looked up from germline, CDR1 is KGHSY and CDR2 is FQNENV.

The chain uses TRBV11-1 and TRBJ2-2; D is unclear. Trimming removed 1 base at V and 1 base at J, with 7 bases between. Germline CDR1 SGHAT, CDR2 FQDESV (reference sequence). This CDR3 comprises 15 residues. CDR3 sequence reads: CASSLVPGNTGELFF. For the CDR3, the DNA is TGTGCCAGCAGCTTAGTTCCAGGGAACACCGGGGAGCTGTTTTTT. The full variable domain, with the rest looked up from reference TRBV11-1 and TRBJ2-2, is EAEVAQSPRYKITEKSQAVAFWCDPISGHATLYWYRQILGQGPELLVQFQDESVVDDSQLPKDRFSAERLKGVDSTLKIQPAELGDSAMYLCASSLVPGNTGELFFGEGSRLTVL.

The rearrangement links TRBV28 to TRBJ2-7; D unclear. Per the germline V gene, CDR1 is MDHEN and CDR2 is SYDVKM. This CDR3 comprises 13 residues. Trimming removed 4 bases from V and 1 base from J, with 8 bases in between. This CDR3 reads CASSWAASYEQYF. CDR3 in DNA: TGTGCCAGCAGTTGGGCGGCTTCCTACGAGCAGTACTTC.

The chain recombines TRBV20-1 with TRBJ1-1; the D is unclear. The length of the CDR3 is 8 residues. V was cut by 8 bases and J by 11 bases, with 9 bases left in between. Germline CDR1 DFQATT, CDR2 SNEGSKA (reference sequence). Here the CDR3 DNA reads TGCAGTCCCATCGTCGCTTTCTTT. Translating gives CSPIVAFF.

This clone was seen once. The V gene is TRBV25-1, the J gene TRBJ2-5; D call uncertain. Trimming removed 0 bases from V and 2 bases from J, with 4 bases in between. This CDR3 is 13 amino acids long. Germline CDR1 is MGHDK and CDR2 is SYGVNS. The CDR3 here is CASSEYTQETQYF. CDR3 sequence (DNA): TGTGCCAGCAGTGAATATACACAAGAGACCCAGTACTTC.

This chain joins TRBV18 and TRBJ2-2, with D unclear. The germline V gene has CDR1 KGHSH and CDR2 LQKENI. Trimming stripped 4 bases from V and 1 base from J, with 7 bases between. There are 14 residues in the CDR3. The CDR3 protein is CASSLLMNTGELFF. CDR3 nucleotide sequence: TGTGCCAGCTCACTCCTCATGAACACCGGGGAGCTGTTTTTT.